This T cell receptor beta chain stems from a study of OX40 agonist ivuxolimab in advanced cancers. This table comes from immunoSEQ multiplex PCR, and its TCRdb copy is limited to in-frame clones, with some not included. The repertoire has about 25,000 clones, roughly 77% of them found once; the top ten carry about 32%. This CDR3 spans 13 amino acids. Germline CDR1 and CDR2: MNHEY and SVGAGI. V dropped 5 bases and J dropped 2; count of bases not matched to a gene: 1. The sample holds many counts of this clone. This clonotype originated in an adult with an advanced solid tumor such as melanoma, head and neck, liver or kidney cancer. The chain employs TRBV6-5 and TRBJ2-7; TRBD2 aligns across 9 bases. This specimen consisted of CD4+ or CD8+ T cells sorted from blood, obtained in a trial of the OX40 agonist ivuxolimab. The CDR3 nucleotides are TGTGCCAGCAGTGTAGCGGGAGCCTACGAGCAGTACTTC. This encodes CASSVAGAYEQYF.